This T cell receptor beta chain was recorded in a study of T cell responses to AZD1222 COVID-19 vaccine. The table came from immunoSEQ multiplex PCR; TCRdb's copy has only in-frame clones and leaves some out. The sample lists about 100,000 clones, roughly nine tenths occurring once. This TCR was recovered from an adult in good health. Sequences were derived from peripheral blood, sampled on day 0 of MenACWY control vaccination.

In nucleotides, the CDR3 is TGTGCCAGCAGCTTATTAGGGACAGATACGCAGTATTTT. This gives the protein CASSLLGTDTQYF. This rearrangement joins TRBV7-2 to TRBJ2-3; D gene uncertain. V lost 2 bases and J 3 bases, leaving 6 bases between the germline ends. CDR3 length: 13 residues. Germline V lookup: CDR1 SGHTA, CDR2 FQGNSA.